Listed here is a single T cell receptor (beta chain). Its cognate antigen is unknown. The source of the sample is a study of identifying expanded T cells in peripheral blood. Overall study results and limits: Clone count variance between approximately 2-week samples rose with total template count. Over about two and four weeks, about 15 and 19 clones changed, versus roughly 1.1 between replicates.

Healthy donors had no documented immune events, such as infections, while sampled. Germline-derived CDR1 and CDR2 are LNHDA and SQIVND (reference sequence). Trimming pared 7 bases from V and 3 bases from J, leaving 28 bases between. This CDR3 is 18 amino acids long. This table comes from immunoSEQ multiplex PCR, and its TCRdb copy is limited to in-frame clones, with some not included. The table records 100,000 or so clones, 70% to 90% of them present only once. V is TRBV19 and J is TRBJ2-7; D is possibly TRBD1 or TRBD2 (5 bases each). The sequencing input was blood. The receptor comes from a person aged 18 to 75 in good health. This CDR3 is CASTPRGRDGSLFYEQYF. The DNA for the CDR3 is TGTGCCAGTACCCCTAGGGGCAGGGACGGTTCATTGTTCTACGAGCAGTACTTC.